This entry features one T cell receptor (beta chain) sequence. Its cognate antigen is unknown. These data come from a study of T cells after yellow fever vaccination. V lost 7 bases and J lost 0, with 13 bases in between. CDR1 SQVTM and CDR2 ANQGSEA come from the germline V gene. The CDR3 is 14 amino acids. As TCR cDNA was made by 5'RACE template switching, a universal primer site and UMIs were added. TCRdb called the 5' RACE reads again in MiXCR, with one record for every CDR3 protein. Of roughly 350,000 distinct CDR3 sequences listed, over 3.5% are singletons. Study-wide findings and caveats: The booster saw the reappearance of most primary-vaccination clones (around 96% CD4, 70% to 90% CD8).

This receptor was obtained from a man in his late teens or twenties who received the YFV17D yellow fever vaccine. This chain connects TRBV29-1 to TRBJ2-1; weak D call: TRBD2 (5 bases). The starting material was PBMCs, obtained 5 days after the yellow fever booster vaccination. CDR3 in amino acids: CSAPNGVSYNEQFF. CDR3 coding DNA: TGCAGCGCTCCAAACGGGGTCTCCTACAATGAGCAGTTCTTC.